This T cell receptor (beta chain) was sequenced during a study of blood T cell repertoires in COVID-19. Methods used by the authors: Reference gene primers were amplified, and this amplification served to estimate nucleated cell counts. The repertoire was sequenced with immunoSEQ multiplex PCR; TCRdb's copy has only in-frame clones and lacks some. D and trimming come from the DNA, and the V and J calls and clone size come from that table. Among 360,000 or so clones listed, roughly 89% were seen once. The Seattle patients, enrolled during active infection, were followed longitudinally. Sequenced: peripheral blood. The sequence was collected from a woman aged 60-75 years with COVID-19, enrolled during active disease.

The CDR3 DNA follows: TGTGCCAGCAGCACACAGGAGACGAACACTGAAGCTTTCTTT. Its translation: CASSTQETNTEAFF. The chain uses TRBV3-1 (or the pseudogene TRBV3-2) and TRBJ1-1; D possibly corresponds to TRBD1 (5 bases). The CDR3 has 14 amino acids. V lost 5 bases and J lost 1, with 11 bases in between. CDR1 LGHDT and CDR2 YNNKEL come from the germline V gene (reference sequence).